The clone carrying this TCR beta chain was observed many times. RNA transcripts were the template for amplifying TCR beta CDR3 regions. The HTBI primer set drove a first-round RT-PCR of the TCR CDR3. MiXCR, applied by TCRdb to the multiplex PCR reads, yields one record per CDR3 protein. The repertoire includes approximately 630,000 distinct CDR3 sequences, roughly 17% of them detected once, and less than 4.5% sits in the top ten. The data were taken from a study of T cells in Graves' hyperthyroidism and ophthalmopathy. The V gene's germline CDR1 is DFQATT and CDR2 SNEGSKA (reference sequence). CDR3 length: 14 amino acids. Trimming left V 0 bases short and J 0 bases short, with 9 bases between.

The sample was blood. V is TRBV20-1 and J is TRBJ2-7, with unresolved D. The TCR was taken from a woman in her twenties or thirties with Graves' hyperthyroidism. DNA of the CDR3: TGCAGTGCTAGAGACATCCAGTCCTCCTACGAGCAGTACTTC. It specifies CSARDIQSSYEQYF.